One and the same sample provided the 12 T cell receptor beta chains below, sequenced in a study of blood T cell repertoires in COVID-19. Clones were sequenced by immunoSEQ multiplex PCR, and TCRdb holds only the in-frame ones, with some missing. The table shows over 95,000 clones, with 85% occurring only once. The sample consisted of peripheral blood. The origin of the receptors is a human donor in a cohort sampled during active COVID-19.

The CDR3 nucleotides are TGTGCCAGCAGCCGGACTAGCGGGGGGCCAAGGGATACGCAGTATTTT. It specifies CASSRTSGGPRDTQYF. The chain links TRBV7-2 to TRBJ2-3; the match to TRBD2 covers 14 bases. The CDR3 covers 16 residues. CDR1 is SGHTA and CDR2 is FQGNSA in the germline V gene. With V trimmed by 5 bases and J by 6 bases, 7 bases remained unmatched.

The chain joins TRBV9 to TRBJ1-1; 9 nucleotides match TRBD1. J was trimmed by 1 base and V by 3 bases; bases with no gene match: 4. Germline CDR1 reads SGDLS; CDR2 reads YYNGEE. The CDR3 is 15 amino acids. CDR3 sequence reads: CASSALGQGNTEAFF. In DNA, the CDR3 is TGTGCCAGCAGCGCCTTGGGACAGGGGAACACTGAAGCTTTCTTT.

The sample holds one count of this clone. This chain connects TRBV27 to TRBJ1-5; TRBD1 matches at 9 bases. Trimming cost V 5 bases and J 1 base; bases outside gene matches: 12. This CDR3 has 18 amino acids. The germline V gene has CDR1 MNHEY and CDR2 SMNVEV (reference sequence). In DNA, the CDR3 is TGTGCCAGCAGTACCATTTCCGGGACAGGGTCAAGCAATCAGCCCCAGCATTTT. It is translated as CASSTISGTGSSNQPQHF.

The genes are TRBV6-6 and TRBJ1-1; weak D call: TRBD1 (5 bases). The CDR3 covers 15 residues. The V end was cut by 3 bases, the J end by 5 bases, with 16 bases between. Germline loops: CDR1 MNHNY, CDR2 SVGAGI (reference sequence). CDR3 region: CASSYGGVGGTEAFF. The CDR3 DNA follows: TGTGCCAGCAGTTATGGGGGAGTGGGAGGGACTGAAGCTTTCTTT.

The rearrangement uses TRBV5-3 and TRBJ2-1, with 7 bases aligning to TRBD1. TRBV5-3 is flagged as an ORF with uncertain function. The CDR3 extends over 16 amino acids. V was clipped by 0 bases and J by 7 bases; unmatched bases: 10. CDR3 region: CARSLVTGPSLNEQFF. The CDR3 DNA sequence: TGTGCCAGAAGCTTGGTGACAGGGCCCTCTTTAAATGAGCAGTTCTTC.

This clone was picked up one time. This chain uses TRBV5-1 with TRBJ1-2, with 7 bases lining up with TRBD1. After removal of 4 bases from V and 4 bases from J, the junction contained 4 bases not matched to a gene. This CDR3 has 13 amino acids. Germline V CDR1 and CDR2: SGHRS, YFSETQ. Here the CDR3 reads CASSDGTVYGYTF. The CDR3 DNA sequence: TGCGCCAGCAGCGATGGGACAGTCTATGGCTACACCTTC.

V and J are TRBV30 and TRBJ2-1; D is possibly TRBD2 (6 bases). Germline assignment: CDR1 GTSNPN and CDR2 SVGIG (reference sequence). The CDR3 totals 16 residues. V lost 1 base to trimming and J lost 7 bases, with 20 bases between them. The DNA of the CDR3 is TGTGCCTGGAGTGAAGGGCGGGGTTGGTTGAGGAATGAGCAGTTCTTC. Translation: CAWSEGRGWLRNEQFF.

The V gene is TRBV5-6, the J gene TRBJ1-1, with D perhaps matching TRBD1 (6 bases). The CDR3 totals 16 residues. Germline V gene lookup returns CDR1 SGHDT and CDR2 YYEEEE. V was clipped by 4 bases and J by 4 bases, with 20 bases between them. CDR3 nucleotide sequence: TGTGCCAGCAGCAAGCCCCGGGGGGGCGGGCTCACTGAAGCTTTCTTT. Translated: CASSKPRGGGLTEAFF.

The gene calls are TRBV14 and TRBJ1-2; D ambiguous. The CDR3 loop spans 12 amino acids. The V gene's germline CDR1 is SGHDN and CDR2 FVKESK. The ends were cut back, 4 bases at V and 4 bases at J, with 7 bases in the middle. The DNA of the CDR3 is TGTGCCAGCAGCCGTGAGGGCTATGGCTACACCTTC. Its translation: CASSREGYGYTF.

This chain uses TRBV28 with TRBJ1-3; unclear D gene. Deletions cut 3 bases from V and 6 bases from J, with 6 bases between. Germline V gene lookup returns CDR1 MDHEN and CDR2 SYDVKM. The CDR3 is 12 residues long. The CDR3 sequence: CASSFRENTIYF. The CDR3 DNA sequence: TGTGCCAGCAGTTTCCGCGAAAACACCATATATTTT.

V gene TRBV27 combines with J gene TRBJ2-5, with 10 bases aligning to TRBD2. The V gene's germline CDR1 is MNHEY and CDR2 SMNVEV (reference sequence). V lost 11 bases, J lost 4 bases, and 19 bases stayed unmatched. The CDR3 spans 17 residues. The DNA for the CDR3 is TGTGCCCGGGAGGCGGTGAGCGGGGGGGCCCCAGGAGAGACCCAGTACTTC. Residues: CAREAVSGGAPGETQYF.

The rearrangement joins TRBV19 to TRBJ2-7; 7 nucleotides align to TRBD1. With V trimmed by 3 bases and J by 4 bases, 9 bases remained unmatched. CDR1 is LNHDA, CDR2 SQIVND, per germline (reference sequence). The CDR3 length is 15 residues. In nucleotides, the CDR3 is TGTGCCAGTAGTATTGGGACAGCGGTTCAGTACGAGCAGTACTTC. Translation gives CASSIGTAVQYEQYF.